What follows are 4 T cell receptor beta chains derived from one specimen sequenced in a study of blood T cell repertoires in COVID-19 (dated by TCRdb to the early 2020s). Library creation used the immunoSEQ multiplex PCR assay. TCRdb holds this immuneACCESS table with in-frame rearrangements only. Some clones are missing; in checked studies, unresolved V genes explain under half, and the rest has no known cause. A total of 450,000 to 500,000 clones appear in this sample, around 85% of them only once. More than 3% of the sample is taken by the ten largest. Sequenced input: peripheral blood. These receptors originate from a human donor in a cohort sampled during active COVID-19.

The gene calls are TRBV24-1 and TRBJ1-1; D gene unclear. CDR1 KGHDR and CDR2 SFDVKD come from the germline V gene. The CDR3 runs 14 residues. V was shortened by 5 bases and J by 4 bases, with 13 bases between the two germline ends. As DNA, the CDR3 is TGTGCCACCAGTGCCGGGGAAGGGAGCACTGAAGCTTTCTTT. This codes for CATSAGEGSTEAFF.

This clone was observed many times. The chain couples TRBV2 to TRBJ2-5; no clear D. The CDR3 covers 15 residues. The germline V gene encodes CDR1 SNHLY and CDR2 FYNNEI. Trimming pared 6 bases from V and 5 bases from J, leaving 19 bases between. This CDR3 is CASRLNSLESETQYF. The CDR3 nucleotides read TGTGCCAGCAGATTGAACAGTCTCGAATCGGAGACCCAGTACTTC.

This chain links TRBV30 with TRBJ2-3; D possibly corresponds to TRBD1 (5 bases). Germline V gene sequence: CDR1 GTSNPN, CDR2 SVGIG (reference sequence). This CDR3 region has 14 residues. V shed 4 bases and J shed 2 bases, with 13 bases lying between them. The CDR3 coding sequence is TGTGCCTGGACCCTACAGGTCGACACAGATACGCAGTATTTT. This translates into CAWTLQVDTDTQYF.

This clone was seen just once. The V call is TRBV6-5, the J call TRBJ2-3; a possible D gene is TRBD1 (5 bases). Trimming pared 11 bases from V and 0 bases from J, leaving 12 bases between. The CDR3 extends over 13 amino acids. CDR1 is MNHEY, CDR2 SVGAGI, per germline. The CDR3 DNA reads TGTGCCGGGGCAAGGGGTAGCACAGATACGCAGTATTTT. The encoded protein is CAGARGSTDTQYF.